The 8 T cell receptor beta chains below all came from one sample that was sequenced in a study of shared clonotypes between healthy human individuals. Assay: immunoSEQ multiplex PCR; the TCRdb copy retains only in-frame clones and omits some. Altogether over a million clones are present, about four fifths being singletons, with the ten largest covering 0.55% to 0.7%. Specimen: memory CD4+ T cells from PBMCs. The subset: CD45RA-negative fraction. These receptors all come from a man younger than 30 in good health. Some clones in this sample may be carry-over from other donors' samples.

The chain combines TRBV5-1 with TRBJ1-5; 7 bases are a match to TRBD1. V lost 4 bases and J lost 9; bases outside the gene matches: 10. The length of the CDR3 is 14 residues. Germline V gene sequence: CDR1 SGHRS, CDR2 YFSETQ. CDR3 sequence (DNA): TGCGCCAGCAGCCCAGGGACAGAGGGTGGGCCCCAGCATTTT. Its translation: CASSPGTEGGPQHF.

V and J are TRBV19 and TRBJ2-1; no definite D call. The CDR3 spans 14 residues. From germline, CDR1 is LNHDA and CDR2 SQIVND (reference sequence). V was pared by 7 bases and J by 1 base, with 11 bases between. DNA of the CDR3: TGTGCCAGTAATATTCGCTCTTCCTACAATGAGCAGTTCTTC. Protein product: CASNIRSSYNEQFF.

The rearrangement links TRBV28 to TRBJ2-5, with D possibly called TRBD1 or TRBD2 (7 bases each). Germline CDR1 and CDR2: MDHEN and SYDVKM. CDR3 length: 14 residues. Trimming removed 6 bases from V and 5 bases from J, with 16 bases in between. CDR3 loop: CASRRQGGGETQYF. In DNA form, the CDR3 reads TGTGCCAGCAGGCGTCAGGGGGGAGGGGAGACCCAGTACTTC.

This clone appeared a single time. V and J are TRBV28 and TRBJ2-7; possibly TRBD2 for D (6 bases). CDR1 and CDR2 (germline): MDHEN, SYDVKM. This CDR3 comprises 14 residues. Between the trimmed V and J ends, which lost 7 bases and 6 bases, there was a span of 19 bases. In DNA, the CDR3 is TGTGCCAGCATCAGATCCCCGGGAGAAGGCGAGCAGTACTTC. Translation gives CASIRSPGEGEQYF.

The V call is TRBV10-2, the J call TRBJ2-5; 11 bases are a match to TRBD1. In germline, CDR1 is WSHSY, CDR2 SAAADI. The V and J ends lost 3 bases and 5 bases, in that order; junction bases with no gene match: 8. The CDR3 length is 16 residues. The CDR3 DNA is TGCGCCAGCAGTGACCGGACAGGGGGCGCGTGGGAGACCCAGTACTTC. Protein product: CASSDRTGGAWETQYF.

This rearrangement joins TRBV5-1 to TRBJ2-3; 9 nucleotides agree with TRBD1. With V trimmed by 0 bases and J by 4 bases, 9 bases remained unmatched. CDR1 and CDR2 (germline): SGHRS, YFSETQ. This CDR3 has 17 residues. The CDR3 DNA reads as TGCGCCAGCAGCTTGGGCCCCCCGGGACAGGGCCCAGATACGCAGTATTTT. This encodes CASSLGPPGQGPDTQYF.

A few counts support this clone. The chain couples TRBV27 to TRBJ2-7, with TRBD1 identical over 8 bases. Germline V CDR1 and CDR2: MNHEY, SMNVEV (reference sequence). V gave up 4 bases and J gave up 3 bases; unmatched junction bases: 11. This CDR3 spans 16 amino acids. The CDR3 is CASSSRWTGKNYEQYF. CDR3 DNA: TGTGCCAGCAGTTCCAGATGGACAGGGAAAAACTACGAGCAGTACTTC.

V gene TRBV11-3 combines with J gene TRBJ2-7, with D unresolved. Germline V gene data show CDR1 as SGHNT and CDR2 as YENEEA. CDR3 size: 11 residues. Trimming removed 8 bases from V and 6 bases from J, with 11 bases in between. CDR3: CASRTAREQYF. CDR3 in DNA: TGTGCCAGCCGGACGGCGCGCGAGCAGTACTTC.